The 21 T cell receptor beta chains given below trace back to one sample, sequenced in a study of T-cell reconstitution after alpha-beta-depleted transplantation in children. Unique molecular identifiers were incorporated when the TCRbeta library was constructed. TCRdb re-derived calls from the PCR reads in MiXCR, one entry per CDR3 protein. Of roughly 500,000 distinct CDR3 sequences listed, approximately 32% are singletons. The sample here was PBMCs from the stem cell graft donor, taken from the stem cell graft. The receptors were sampled from a human donor who donated a stem cell graft to a child with aplastic anemia.

The V and J genes are TRBV6-1 and TRBJ1-1; a possible D gene is TRBD1 (5 bases). Germline V gene sequence: CDR1 MNHNS, CDR2 SASEGT. This CDR3 region has 14 residues. Trimming left V 5 bases short and J 5 bases short, with 15 bases between. Here the CDR3 DNA reads TGTGCCAGCAGTCCTTCCTCGGACAATACTGAAGCTTTCTTT. It translates to CASSPSSDNTEAFF.

This chain uses TRBV19 with TRBJ2-3, with TRBD2 matching over 11 bases. The ends lost 9 bases at V and 4 bases at J; junction bases unmatched: 6. Germline V gives CDR1 LNHDA, CDR2 SQIVND (reference sequence). The CDR3 sequence is 14 residues long. The CDR3 sequence is CASSLAGVPDTQYF. CDR3 sequence (DNA): TGTGCCAGCTCACTAGCGGGAGTTCCAGATACGCAGTATTTT.

This clonotype has only a few counts. The V gene is TRBV6-6, the J gene TRBJ2-7; D not resolved. Trimming stripped 5 bases from V and 6 bases from J, with 11 bases between. The CDR3 consists of 12 residues. Per the germline V gene, CDR1 is MNHNY and CDR2 is SVGAGI (reference sequence). The CDR3 DNA reads TGTGCCAGCAGTCTGGGATCTACCGAGCAGTACTTC. It is translated as CASSLGSTEQYF.

V is TRBV20-1 and J is TRBJ2-2; 7 nucleotides agree with TRBD2. CDR1 is DFQATT and CDR2 is SNEGSKA in the germline V gene (reference sequence). This CDR3 comprises 15 residues. The V gene end was trimmed by 1 base and the J gene end by 3 bases; junction bases not matched to a gene: 5. This CDR3 reads CSARAGGSDTGELFF. CDR3 DNA sequence: TGCAGTGCTAGAGCTGGCGGGAGCGACACCGGGGAGCTGTTTTTT.

This clonotype was seen a few times. The chain couples TRBV27 to TRBJ2-7, with 8 positions matching TRBD2. The CDR3 totals 16 residues. The V and J ends lost 7 bases and 4 bases, in that order; junction bases with no gene match: 15. The germline V gene has CDR1 MNHEY and CDR2 SMNVEV (reference sequence). The CDR3 DNA is TGTGCCAGCACCCCCGGTGGGCTAGCGGGTGGGTACGAGCAGTACTTC. As protein: CASTPGGLAGGYEQYF.

This clonotype turned up a few times. The chain joins TRBV20-1 to TRBJ2-3, with 7 positions matching TRBD2. Germline loops: CDR1 DFQATT, CDR2 SNEGSKA (reference sequence). This CDR3 contains 14 residues. As DNA, the CDR3 is TGCAGAACGGCGGGGGAGGGGCGCACAGATACGCAGTATTTT. It translates to CRTAGEGRTDTQYF.

This clonotype was detected a few times. The V gene is TRBV7-2, the J gene TRBJ1-5; a weak D match, TRBD1 (6 bases). Germline CDR1 SGHTA, CDR2 FQGNSA. V was trimmed by 5 bases and J by 5 bases, leaving 10 bases between them. The CDR3 loop spans 13 amino acids. CDR3 sequence: CASSKYRDQPQHF. The CDR3 DNA reads as TGTGCCAGCAGCAAATACAGGGATCAGCCCCAGCATTTT.

This clonotype was detected only a few times. The chain employs TRBV29-1 and TRBJ2-7; 12 positions match TRBD1. CDR1 and CDR2 from the germline V gene are SQVTM and ANQGSEA. With V trimmed by 6 bases and J by 9 bases, 12 bases remained unmatched. CDR3 size: 14 residues. CDR3 DNA: TGCAGCGTGGGGCCGGGACAGGGGGCGGGACGGCAGTACTTC. It specifies CSVGPGQGAGRQYF.

The gene calls are TRBV19 and TRBJ1-5; D ambiguous. Trimming took 10 bases from V and 0 from J, leaving 10 bases between them. CDR3 length: 13 residues. The germline V gene encodes CDR1 LNHDA and CDR2 SQIVND (reference sequence). The CDR3 region has the DNA TGTGCCACGTCCACCTATAGCAATCAGCCCCAGCATTTT. Protein sequence: CATSTYSNQPQHF. Variable domain in full (rest from reference TRBV19 and TRBJ1-5): DGGITQSPKYLFRKEGQNVTLSCEQNLNHDAMYWYRQDPGQGLRLIYYSQIVNDFQKGDIAEGYSVSREKKESFPLTVTSAQKNPTAFYLCATSTYSNQPQHFGDGTRLSIL.

This chain connects TRBV7-2 to TRBJ1-5; D is undetermined. This CDR3 has 16 amino acids. Trimming pared 5 bases from V and 2 bases from J, leaving 16 bases between. Germline V gene lookup returns CDR1 SGHTA and CDR2 FQGNSA. CDR3 nucleotides: TGTGCCAGCAGCATTAGTTCTGGGGAGGGCAATCAGCCCCAGCATTTT. Its protein is CASSISSGEGNQPQHF.

V gene TRBV11-2 combines with J gene TRBJ2-1, with D unclear. The CDR3 totals 15 residues. V lost 3 bases and J 3 bases, leaving 12 bases between the germline ends. Germline CDR1 reads SGHAT; CDR2 reads FQNNGV. CDR3 protein: CASSFGGTDYNEQFF. CDR3 bases: TGTGCCAGCAGCTTTGGCGGCACCGACTACAATGAGCAGTTCTTC.

V is TRBV4-2 and J is TRBJ2-1; 7 nucleotides agree with TRBD1. Trimming took 4 bases from V and 5 from J; bases not matched to a gene: 2. The CDR3 length is 13 residues. Germline V CDR1 and CDR2: LGHNA, YNFKEQ. For the CDR3, the DNA is TGTGCCAGCAGCCTTGGGACAGACAATGAGCAGTTCTTC. Translated, it gives CASSLGTDNEQFF.

This clonotype was seen a handful of times. The chain carries TRBV4-3 and TRBJ2-1; D ambiguous. The CDR3 is made up of 13 amino acids. The V and J ends lost 2 bases and 10 bases respectively, with 12 bases between them. The V gene's germline CDR1 is LGHNA and CDR2 YSLEER. DNA of the CDR3: TGCGCCAGCAGCCAATTCCCTGGTGGGGAGCAGTTCTTC. Residues: CASSQFPGGEQFF.

The chain uses TRBV7-2 and TRBJ1-3; tentatively, D is TRBD1 (6 bases). CDR1 and CDR2 (germline): SGHTA, FQGNSA. Trimming left V 5 bases short and J 1 base short, with 15 bases between. The CDR3 contains 16 residues. CDR3 amino acids: CASSPYRAGSGNTIYF. For the CDR3, the DNA is TGTGCCAGCAGCCCGTACAGGGCTGGGTCTGGAAACACCATATATTTT.

This clonotype was counted only a few times. The rearrangement uses TRBV28 and TRBJ2-1; D possibly corresponds to TRBD2 (6 bases). The V end was cut by 3 bases, the J end by 4 bases, with 16 bases between. Germline lookup yields CDR1 MDHEN and CDR2 SYDVKM. The CDR3 has 16 amino acids. CDR3: CASSFLSGEGYNEQFF. CDR3 bases: TGTGCCAGCAGTTTTCTTTCGGGAGAAGGTTACAATGAGCAGTTCTTC.

The genes are TRBV9 and TRBJ2-6; tentative D call: TRBD1 (6 bases). The V and J ends lost 3 bases and 2 bases respectively, with 18 bases between them. This CDR3 is 18 amino acids long. Per germline, CDR1 SGDLS and CDR2 YYNGEE. The DNA for the CDR3 is TGTGCCAGCAGCGCCCGACCGGGACACCGGACTGGGGCCAACGTCCTGACTTTC. Protein sequence: CASSARPGHRTGANVLTF.

The V call is TRBV10-3, the J call TRBJ2-1; D is perhaps TRBD2 (5 bases). CDR1 and CDR2 (germline): ENHRY, SYGVKD. Between the trimmed V and J ends, which lost 3 bases and 0 bases, there was a span of 15 bases. There are 17 residues in the CDR3. The CDR3 protein is CAISEPGIPSSYNEQFF. DNA of the CDR3: TGTGCCATCAGTGAACCCGGGATTCCGAGCTCCTACAATGAGCAGTTCTTC.

The chain employs TRBV4-3 and TRBJ2-5; 9 nucleotides line up with TRBD1. The V and J ends lost 3 bases and 4 bases, in that order; junction bases with no gene match: 6. Germline V CDR1 and CDR2: LGHNA, YSLEER. This CDR3 contains 15 residues. CDR3 nucleotides: TGCGCCAGCAGCCAGTTAGGACAGGGGCGAGAGACCCAGTACTTC. This encodes CASSQLGQGRETQYF.

The V call is TRBV4-3, the J call TRBJ1-1; D may be TRBD1 (5 bases). The CDR3 sequence is 15 residues long. V lost 0 bases and J 5 bases, leaving 13 bases between the germline ends. The germline V gene has CDR1 LGHNA and CDR2 YSLEER. The CDR3 coding sequence is TGCGCCAGCAGCCAAGATCTTGGGGGAATGACTGAAGCTTTCTTT. Its translation is CASSQDLGGMTEAFF.

In this sample, this clonotype turned up a few times. This chain uses TRBV18 with TRBJ2-7; TRBD1 aligns across 8 bases. Germline V lookup: CDR1 KGHSH, CDR2 LQKENI. The CDR3 is 14 amino acids. V dropped 4 bases and J dropped 6; count of bases not matched to a gene: 8. CDR3 sequence reads: CASSLRTGSGEQYF. The CDR3 DNA is TGTGCCAGCTCACTACGGACAGGGTCAGGCGAGCAGTACTTC.

In this sample, this clonotype turned up a few times. This sequence joins TRBV29-1 and TRBJ2-5; D not resolved. Germline-derived CDR1 and CDR2 are SQVTM and ANQGSEA. The V gene lost 5 bases and the J gene lost 2 bases, with 15 bases spanning the gap. This CDR3 comprises 14 residues. Here the CDR3 reads CSVSPLTEQETQYF. CDR3 sequence (DNA): TGCAGCGTTTCACCCCTAACGGAGCAAGAGACCCAGTACTTC.